What follows is one TCR beta chain and its context. The count of this clone is one. The antigen it binds to is not known. No per-base quality is available; no much larger clone lies one base away. CD8 naive samples were obtained by positive selection for CCR7 among CD45RO-negative cells, yielding a CD45RA+CCR7+ population from which TemRA cells were excluded. Donors were healthy HIV-negative adults with no recently reported acute infections or vaccinations. All donors were Caucasian adults living in Nashville, Tennessee, USA. Blood was obtained by leukapheresis, after which PBMCs were separated by Ficoll-Histopaque density gradient centrifugation and cryopreserved in liquid nitrogen vapor phase. Analytical flow cytometry was used to check the purity and quantity of each magnetically sorted T cell population. From each sorted fraction, genomic DNA was isolated and quantified by UV absorbance on a Nanodrop 2000c.

CDR1 and CDR2 were assigned from the germline V gene as SGDLS and YYNGEE. The CDR3 sequence holds 11 residues, the cysteine and phenylalanine included. Of all the DNA, just the CDR3 is kept, 33 bases in frame from base 1. V sheds 4 bases and J sheds 8 bases, leaving 9 bases between their ends. This specimen belongs to a study of shared clonotypes between healthy human individuals (dated by TCRdb to 2018 to 2021). For the wider study: The cohort comprised two women and a few men aged 18 to 49 years. Libraries were prepared and TCR repertoires were sequenced by different laboratories using diverse techniques, in order to increase sequencing depth and limit assay-specific biases. The study deeply sequenced blood TCR repertoires of five healthy adults to estimate repertoire size and the extent of clonotype sharing between individuals. Each donor's leukapheresis produced roughly between roughly 0.9 and 8.9 billion PBMCs. Per donor, three plates each were used for CD4 naive and CD4 memory, two for CD8 naive, and one for CD8 memory.

Using the deep immunoSEQ assay, multiplex PCR amplified TCR CDR3 regions from genomic DNA. Extracted genomic DNA from each cell subset was spread evenly across all wells of several immunoSEQ 96-well plates, with each plate serving as a replicate. Each replicate PCR for sorted subsets received roughly 0.2 ug genomic DNA, equal to some 32,000 T cell genomes. The purified libraries were quantified using a Qubit 3.0 fluorometer, sized with a Bioanalyzer 2100, and then quantified again using the KAPA Library Quantification kit. A separate single-read 150-cycle Illumina NextSeq 550 flow cell was used to sequence each immunoSEQ 96-well plate. The authors processed their data as follows. The immunoSEQ output contained only junctional sequences without quality scores, so filtering could not match that applied to full-length reads. To assign V/J genes and CDR3, sequences were annotated against IMGT germline references using PyIR, a Python wrapper for IgBLAST v1.9. Reads with weak V/J assignments (E-value above 1e-6), missing CDR3, stop codons, out-of-frame junctions, or ambiguous translated residues were removed. V3J clonotypes were defined by identical inferred V gene, J gene, and CDR3 amino acid sequence. Percentage overlap between repertoires was calculated by dividing the number of shared unique clonotypes by the size of the smaller repertoire. RTK rarefaction, the Chao1 estimator, and Recon v2.1 estimates of unobserved clonotypes were used to assess repertoire richness. For all TCRbeta clonotypes obtained by the gDNA method from four donors, generation probabilities were computed with OLGA. The clones in this table, taken by TCRdb from immuneACCESS, are in-frame only. Not every clone is retained; where verified, under half of the shortfall comes from an unresolved V gene, and the cause of the rest is unknown. For V, J and clone size, that table is used; D and trimming come from the DNA. The sample includes some 800,000 clones, with 85% to 95% observed a single time. The top ten hold 24% of the sample.

What the study reported, not specific to this receptor: The small number of donors limited the genetic and exposure-history diversity represented. Sampling was limited to blood, and TCR repertoires in tissue likely differ from TCR repertoires in blood. About 5% of naive CD4, 3.5% of naive CD8, 2.3% of memory CD4, and 0.35% to 0.4% of memory CD8 clonotypes were shared across a few donors. Rarefaction of sorted-subset datasets indicated incomplete sequencing despite the large sequencing depth. Clonotypes shared by all four sorted-subset donors showed higher generation probabilities than non-shared clonotypes. Pairwise subsampling led to the expectation that sequencing depth would affect the degree of clonotype sharing among donors. Naive subsets generally had larger estimated clonotype richness than memory subsets did.

The TCR comes from a man aged 25 to 40 in good health. Input material: naive CD8+ T cells sorted from blood. This specimen's cell subset or site label, per the study, means: CD45RA+CCR7+. Rearrangement joined TRBV9 to TRBJ1-1; no D gene can be assigned with confidence. The CDR3 amino acid sequence is: CASSPLAEAFF. Read as DNA, the sequence is TGTGCCAGCAGCCCCCTCGCCGAAGCTTTCTTT.